This T cell receptor (beta chain) was sequenced during a study of CD4 T cells in relation to SARS-CoV-2 and coronaviruses. About the study: Crossreactive spike epitopes shared across donors were mapped to their HLA restriction. Study-level results: According to naive versus memory sequencing, detected responses are memory recall, not newly primed. SARS-CoV-2-driven expansion was significantly weaker in crossreactive than monoreactive clones.

Trimming pared 0 bases from V and 3 bases from J, leaving 12 bases between. The CDR3 sequence is 15 residues long. Germline loops: CDR1 SGHNT, CDR2 YYREEE (reference sequence). A remark on this clone: Its target is not known.

Clones were read by immunoSEQ multiplex PCR, and TCRdb kept only the in-frame ones, dropping some. The sample yields about 64,000 clones, roughly 93% seen once. Unexposed donor CD4+ T cells date from about 2011-2018, before the COVID-19 pandemic. Naive and memory CD4+ T cells were separated from cryopreserved PBMCs. Sequencing was carried out using naive CD4+ T cells from PBMCs. As for subset: naive CD4+ T cells isolated by negative enrichment. The chain is built from TRBV5-4 and TRBJ1-1; the D gene is possibly TRBD1 (5 bases). This receptor was identified in a human donor in good health. CDR3 bases: TGTGCCAGCAGCTTGGACAGGCGGCCTTACACTGAAGCTTTCTTT. Protein product: CASSLDRRPYTEAFF.